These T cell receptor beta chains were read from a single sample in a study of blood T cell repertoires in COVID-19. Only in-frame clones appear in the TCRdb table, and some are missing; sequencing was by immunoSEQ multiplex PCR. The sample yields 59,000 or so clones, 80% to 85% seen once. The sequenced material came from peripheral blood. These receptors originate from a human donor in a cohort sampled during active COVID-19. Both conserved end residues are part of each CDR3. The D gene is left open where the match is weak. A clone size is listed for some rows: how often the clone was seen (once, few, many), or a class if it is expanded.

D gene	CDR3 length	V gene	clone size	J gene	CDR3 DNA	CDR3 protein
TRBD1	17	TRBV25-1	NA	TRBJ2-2	TGTGCCAGCAGTGGTGCCAATGGACAGGGGAACACCGGGGAGCTGTTTTTT	CASSGANGQGNTGELFF
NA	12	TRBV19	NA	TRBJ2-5	TGTGCCAGTACAGGGGGGCAAGAGACCCAGTACTTC	CASTGGQETQYF
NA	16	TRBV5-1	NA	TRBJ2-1	TGCGCCAGCAGCTTGGGGGACACCCAGTGGTACAATGAGCAGTTCTTC	CASSLGDTQWYNEQFF
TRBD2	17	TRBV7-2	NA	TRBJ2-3	TGTGCCAGCAGCTTATTTAGCGGGGGTGCTAGCACAGATACGCAGTATTTT	CASSLFSGGASTDTQYF
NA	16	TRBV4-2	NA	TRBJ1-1	TGTGCCAGCAGCCAAGGCCTCAAGGGGATGAACACTGAAGCTTTCTTT	CASSQGLKGMNTEAFF
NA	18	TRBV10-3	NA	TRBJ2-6	TGTGCCATCAGTGAGTCCAAGGGGCCTAACTCTGGGGCCAACGTCCTGACTTTC	CAISESKGPNSGANVLTF
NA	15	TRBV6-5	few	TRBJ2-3	TGTGCCAGCAGTCGGATGGGACTTATCACAGATACGCAGTATTTT	CASSRMGLITDTQYF
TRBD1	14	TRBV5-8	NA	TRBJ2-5	TGTGCCAGCAGCTTGGGACAGGGGGGGGAGACCCAGTACTTC	CASSLGQGGETQYF
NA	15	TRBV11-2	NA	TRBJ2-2	TGTGCCAGCAGCTTAGTATCAGCGAACACCGGGGAGCTGTTTTTT	CASSLVSANTGELFF
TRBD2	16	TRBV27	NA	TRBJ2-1	TGTGCCAGCAGAGCCCTTAGCGGGGGTCTTGGAAATGAGCAGTTCTTC	CASRALSGGLGNEQFF
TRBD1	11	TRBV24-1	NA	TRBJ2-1	TGTGCCACCAGTGGTCCAGGGGGACAGTTCTTC	CATSGPGGQFF
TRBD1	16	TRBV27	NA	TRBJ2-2	TGTGCCAGCAGTTTATTGAGGACAGGGAGCACCGGGGAGCTGTTTTTT	CASSLLRTGSTGELFF
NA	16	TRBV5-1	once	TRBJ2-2	TGCGCCAGCAGCTCTCTGGGGAGGGGGTCGACCGGGGAGCTGTTTTTT	CASSSLGRGSTGELFF
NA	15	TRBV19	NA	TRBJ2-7	TGTGCCAGTAGTATTAAGGGCGGGGACTCCTACGAGCAGTACTTC	CASSIKGGDSYEQYF
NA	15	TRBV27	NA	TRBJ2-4	TGTGCCAGCAGTTTCGACAGGTCTGCCCAAAACATTCAGTACTTC	CASSFDRSAQNIQYF
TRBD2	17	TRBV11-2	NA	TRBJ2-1	TGTGCCAGCAGCACCGGACTAGCGGGGGGTTTAGGGAATGAGCAGTTCTTC	CASSTGLAGGLGNEQFF
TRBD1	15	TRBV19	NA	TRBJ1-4	TGTGCCAGTAGTACAGGGACAGGGGTTAATGAAAAACTGTTTTTT	CASSTGTGVNEKLFF
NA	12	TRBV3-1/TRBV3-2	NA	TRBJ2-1	TGTGCCAGCAGCCAAGTTAACAATGAGCAGTTCTTC	CASSQVNNEQFF
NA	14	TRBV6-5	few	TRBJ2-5	TGTGCCAGCAGAACCCCTACAGGGTGGGAGACCCAGTACTTC	CASRTPTGWETQYF
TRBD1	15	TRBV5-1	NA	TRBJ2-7	TGCGCCAGCAGCGAGGGACAGGGCCTAACGAGAGAGCAGTACTTC	CASSEGQGLTREQYF
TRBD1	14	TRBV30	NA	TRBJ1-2	TGTGCCTGGAGTTTTGGCAGGGGGCAAGTTGGCTACACCTTC	CAWSFGRGQVGYTF
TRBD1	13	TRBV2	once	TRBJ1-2	TGTGCCAGCAGGCCGGGACAGGGGGTTGGCTACACCTTC	CASRPGQGVGYTF
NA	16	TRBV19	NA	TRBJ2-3	TGTGCCAGTAGTATTGGGCGAGGGCTCAGCACAGATACGCAGTATTTT	CASSIGRGLSTDTQYF